Listed below are T cell receptor beta chains from one sample, sequenced in a study of cytomegalovirus exposure and HLA in healthy donors. Generated by immunoSEQ multiplex PCR, the TCRdb table keeps only in-frame clones and is missing some. The sample lists around 150,000 clones, about 72% occurring once. Sequenced sample: PBMCs. Receptor source: a man aged 60 to 69 in good health and CMV-seronegative. CDR3s include the opening cysteine and the closing phenylalanine or tryptophan. Fields, in order: J gene, clone size, V gene, D gene, CDR3 protein, CDR3 DNA. A D gene is named only where the DNA matches it firmly. Clone sizes are given selectively: once, few, many, or a class where the clone is expanded.

TRBJ2-5,NA,TRBV7-9,NA,CASSLGGRETQYF,TGTGCCAGCAGCTTAGGAGGAAGGGAGACCCAGTACTTC
TRBJ2-1,NA,TRBV4-2,NA,CASSQRLAYNEQFF,TGTGCCAGCAGCCAACGACTTGCCTACAATGAGCAGTTCTTC
TRBJ2-2,NA,TRBV11-2,NA,CASTGGGELFF,TGTGCCAGCACCGGAGGGGGGGAGCTGTTTTTT
TRBJ2-3,NA,TRBV28,TRBD2,CASSTGTSGGTDTQYF,TGTGCCAGCAGCACGGGGACTAGCGGGGGCACAGATACGCAGTATTTT
TRBJ2-7,NA,TRBV19,TRBD2,CASSSGGFSYEQYF,TGTGCCAGTAGTTCGGGGGGATTCTCCTACGAGCAGTACTTC
TRBJ2-3,NA,TRBV9,TRBD1,CASSALGQGATDTQYF,TGTGCCAGCAGCGCTCTGGGACAGGGGGCCACAGATACGCAGTATTTT
TRBJ2-1,NA,TRBV9,TRBD1,CASSFPGTGLFF,TGTGCCAGCAGTTTCCCCGGGACAGGGTTGTTCTTC
TRBJ1-6,NA,TRBV19,NA,CASSILQAHSPLHF,TGTGCCAGTAGTATCCTACAGGCTCATTCACCCCTCCACTTT
TRBJ2-1,few,TRBV7-3,NA,CASSLRLGDEQFF,TGTGCCAGCAGCTTAAGACTCGGGGATGAGCAGTTCTTC
TRBJ2-2,NA,TRBV28,TRBD1,CASRPDRGLTGELFF,TGTGCCAGCAGACCCGACAGGGGGTTGACCGGGGAGCTGTTTTTT
TRBJ2-1,few,TRBV5-4,NA,CASSLNQDEQFF,TGTGCCAGCAGCTTGAACCAGGATGAGCAGTTCTTC
TRBJ1-1,NA,TRBV15,TRBD1,CATRYSGTAMNTEAFF,TGTGCCACCAGATACTCCGGGACAGCTATGAACACTGAAGCTTTCTTT
TRBJ1-1,NA,TRBV10-3,TRBD1,CAISESTGQGAMNTEAFF,TGTGCCATCAGTGAGTCGACGGGACAGGGGGCTATGAACACTGAAGCTTTCTTT
TRBJ1-4,NA,TRBV30,NA,CAWSVAGREKLFF,TGTGCCTGGAGTGTAGCGGGTAGAGAAAAACTGTTTTTT
TRBJ2-7,NA,TRBV6-5,TRBD1,CASSYSGQNSYEQYF,TGTGCCAGCAGTTACTCGGGACAGAACTCCTACGAGCAGTACTTC
TRBJ1-1,NA,TRBV30,NA,CAWSVPSTANTEAFF,TGTGCCTGGAGTGTACCTTCAACAGCCAACACTGAAGCTTTCTTT